A single sample gave rise to the 31 T cell receptor beta chains below, sequenced in a study of cytomegalovirus exposure and HLA in healthy donors. The PCR used 60 Vbeta and 13 Jbeta primers. Assay: immunoSEQ multiplex PCR; the TCRdb copy retains only in-frame clones and omits some. Here the sample spans roughly 190,000 clones, over 60% being singletons. The sample consisted of PBMCs. These receptors all come from a man aged 25-45 years in good health and CMV-seropositive.

This clone was counted between two and nine times. Distinct nucleotide sequences in the sample also encode this CDR3. V usage is TRBV28 and J usage is TRBJ1-2, with 7 bases fitting TRBD1. Trimming cost V 4 bases and J 2 bases; bases outside gene matches: 1. CDR1 and CDR2 from the germline V gene are MDHEN and SYDVKM. CDR3 size: 13 residues. CDR3 nucleotide sequence: TGTGCCAGCAGTTCGGGACAGAACTATGGCTACACCTTC. Encoded protein: CASSSGQNYGYTF.

The chain couples TRBV4-3 to TRBJ1-6; no clear D. The ends were cut back, 1 base at V and 0 bases at J, with 13 bases in the middle. The CDR3 extends over 18 amino acids. Germline V CDR1 and CDR2: LGHNA, YSLEER. CDR3 region: CASSQGRGESSYNSPLHF. The CDR3 DNA reads as TGCGCCAGCAGCCAAGGTCGGGGAGAGAGCTCCTATAATTCACCCCTCCACTTT.

The chain is built from TRBV28 and TRBJ2-1; D is unclear. The CDR3 is 15 residues long. Trimming cost V 7 bases and J 6 bases, with 19 bases left between them. CDR1 is MDHEN and CDR2 is SYDVKM in the germline V gene. CDR3 sequence: CASIEPQSQINEQFF. The CDR3 DNA follows: TGTGCCAGCATTGAACCCCAAAGCCAAATCAATGAGCAGTTCTTC.

The V gene is TRBV30, the J gene TRBJ2-3, with TRBD2 as a possible D gene (6 bases). The germline gives CDR1 GTSNPN, CDR2 SVGIG (reference sequence). V shed 6 bases and J shed 0 bases, with 13 bases lying between them. CDR3 length: 14 residues. The CDR3 sequence: CACQRGSSTDTQYF. The CDR3 nucleotides read TGTGCCTGCCAACGGGGGTCTAGCACAGATACGCAGTATTTT.

A single count supports this clone. The chain employs TRBV2 and TRBJ2-3; TRBD2 aligns across 9 bases. V shed 3 bases and J 3 bases; nucleotides not matched to a gene: 10. The CDR3 is made up of 17 amino acids. Germline assignment: CDR1 SNHLY and CDR2 FYNNEI. The CDR3 bases are TGTGCCAGCAGTGACTTGACTAGCGGAGAGGGAACAGATACGCAGTATTTT. Its translation is CASSDLTSGEGTDTQYF.

The chain is built from TRBV30 and TRBJ2-1; D uncertain. Germline assignment: CDR1 GTSNPN and CDR2 SVGIG (reference sequence). The length of the CDR3 is 13 residues. Between the trimmed V and J ends, which lost 3 bases and 9 bases, there was a span of 15 bases. The CDR3 is CAWSYRVSGEQFF. As DNA, the CDR3 is TGTGCCTGGAGCTATCGGGTTTCGGGTGAGCAGTTCTTC.

The chain recombines TRBV19 with TRBJ2-2; 16 bases are a match to TRBD2. The CDR3 spans 18 residues. Trimming removed 4 bases from V and 4 bases from J; junction bases left unmatched: 6. The V gene's germline CDR1 is LNHDA and CDR2 SQIVND (reference sequence). The CDR3 reads CASSTGLAGGPATGELFF. CDR3 in DNA: TGTGCCAGTAGTACGGGACTAGCGGGGGGGCCAGCCACCGGGGAGCTGTTTTTT.

The gene calls are TRBV25-1 and TRBJ2-7; 9 bases are a match to TRBD1. The CDR3 is 13 residues long. The ends lost 7 bases at V and 3 bases at J; junction bases unmatched: 4. In germline, CDR1 is MGHDK, CDR2 SYGVNS. DNA of the CDR3: TGTGCCAGCACGGGACAGGGTTACTACGAGCAGTACTTC. The encoded protein is CASTGQGYYEQYF.

The rearrangement uses TRBV30 and TRBJ2-1, with 13 positions matching TRBD2. V dropped 0 bases and J dropped 12; count of bases not matched to a gene: 8. The CDR3 extends over 15 amino acids. Germline assignment: CDR1 GTSNPN and CDR2 SVGIG (reference sequence). The CDR3 reads CAWSVILAGGGRQFF. DNA for the CDR3: TGTGCCTGGAGTGTAATACTAGCGGGGGGGGGCCGGCAGTTCTTC. The complete variable domain, with remaining parts taken from reference TRBV30 and TRBJ2-1, reads SQTIHQWPATLVQPVGSPLSLECTVEGTSNPNLYWYRQAAGRGLQLLFYSVGIGQISSEVPQNLSASRPQDRQFILSSKKLLLSDSGFYLCAWSVILAGGGRQFFGPGTRLTVL.

This clone has a single count. CDR3 DNA sequence: TGTGCCAGCAACTATCAGGGGGTAAGCTCCTACGAGCAGTACTTC. Translation gives CASNYQGVSSYEQYF. V and J are TRBV21-1 and TRBJ2-7; the tabulated D call, TRBD1, remains unverified against the DNA. TRBV21-1 is a recognized pseudogene. The CDR3 sequence is 15 residues long.

V usage is TRBV5-5 and J usage is TRBJ1-1, with D uncertain. The CDR3 covers 12 residues. The germline gives CDR1 SGHKS, CDR2 YYEKEE (reference sequence). The V end lost 0 bases, the J end lost 6 bases, and 6 bases lay between the germline ends. CDR3 nucleotides: TGTGCCAGCAGCTTGGTACACCCTGAAGCTTTCTTT. Translating it yields CASSLVHPEAFF.

The gene calls are TRBV5-5 and TRBJ2-2, with 10 bases fitting TRBD2. Trimming at V came to 4 bases and at J to 3 bases, leaving 6 bases not matched to a gene. The germline V gene encodes CDR1 SGHKS and CDR2 YYEKEE (reference sequence). This CDR3 has 16 residues. CDR3: CASSGTSVRDTGELFF. For the CDR3, the DNA is TGTGCCAGCAGCGGGACTAGCGTTCGGGACACCGGGGAGCTGTTTTTT.

This clone was counted a single time. V gene TRBV11-3 combines with J gene TRBJ2-1; TRBD1 agrees at 8 bases. The V segment lost 3 bases and the J segment 7 bases; nucleotides outside the gene matches: 5. CDR3 length: 14 amino acids. Germline V CDR1 and CDR2: SGHNT, YENEEA. The CDR3 DNA follows: TGTGCCAGCAGCTTGGGGAACAGGGGGAATGAGCAGTTCTTC. Amino acid sequence: CASSLGNRGNEQFF.

This chain joins TRBV29-1 and TRBJ1-6, with D possibly matching TRBD1 (5 bases). This CDR3 is built from 13 residues. V was pared by 4 bases and J by 6 bases, with 10 bases between. Germline V gene lookup returns CDR1 SQVTM and CDR2 ANQGSEA. Written as DNA, the CDR3 is TGCAGCGTTGCCTCCAGGGCTAATTCACCCCTCCACTTT. Amino acids: CSVASRANSPLHF.

The rearrangement links TRBV30 to TRBJ2-4; D perhaps matches TRBD1 (5 bases). The CDR3 consists of 13 residues. V lost 0 bases and J 3 bases, leaving 6 bases between the germline ends. The germline V gene has CDR1 GTSNPN and CDR2 SVGIG (reference sequence). The CDR3 DNA follows: TGTGCCTGGAGTGTAACAGGCAAAAACATTCAGTACTTC. Encoded protein: CAWSVTGKNIQYF. The full variable domain, with the rest looked up from reference TRBV30 and TRBJ2-4, is SQTIHQWPATLVQPVGSPLSLECTVEGTSNPNLYWYRQAAGRGLQLLFYSVGIGQISSEVPQNLSASRPQDRQFILSSKKLLLSDSGFYLCAWSVTGKNIQYFGAGTRLSVL.

This chain uses TRBV4-2 with TRBJ2-2; 7 bases map to TRBD2. V was pared by 4 bases and J by 6 bases, with 14 bases of the junction left unmatched. Germline V gene lookup returns CDR1 LGHNA and CDR2 YNFKEQ. The CDR3 runs to 17 residues. CDR3 sequence reads: CASSPKSRDYFPGELFF. The CDR3 DNA sequence: TGTGCCAGCAGCCCAAAGAGCCGGGACTACTTTCCCGGGGAGCTGTTTTTT.

CDR3 loop: CASSTRYTEAFF. CDR3 nucleotide sequence: TGTGCCAGTAGTACGCGGTACACTGAAGCTTTCTTT. The rearrangement links TRBV19 to TRBJ1-1; no definite D call. Looked up from germline, CDR1 is LNHDA and CDR2 is SQIVND (reference sequence). The V end lost 4 bases, the J end lost 3 bases, and 6 bases lay between the germline ends. This CDR3 has 12 residues.

The chain combines TRBV30 with TRBJ2-6; TRBD1 matches 10 bases. The CDR3 length is 18 residues. V shed 1 base and J 4 bases; nucleotides not matched to a gene: 10. CDR1 GTSNPN and CDR2 SVGIG come from the germline V gene (reference sequence). CDR3 DNA: TGTGCCTGGAGTGCCCCGGGACAGGGGACCTCCGGGGCCAACGTCCTGACTTTC. Translated, it gives CAWSAPGQGTSGANVLTF.

This clone was counted a few times. The chain links TRBV27 to TRBJ1-1; D possibly corresponds to TRBD1 (6 bases). Germline CDR1 MNHEY, CDR2 SMNVEV (reference sequence). The CDR3 has 14 residues. Trimming pared 5 bases from V and 2 bases from J, leaving 12 bases between. The CDR3 DNA is TGTGCCAGCAGTACCCCGACAGGAAACACTGAAGCTTTCTTT. Translation: CASSTPTGNTEAFF.

V is TRBV11-3 and J is TRBJ2-1; D not resolved. V lost 1 base to trimming and J lost 5 bases, with 9 bases between them. Germline-derived CDR1 and CDR2 are SGHNT and YENEEA. This CDR3 region has 14 residues. CDR3 amino acids: CASSLGGPNNEQFF. DNA of the CDR3: TGTGCCAGCAGCTTAGGAGGCCCAAACAATGAGCAGTTCTTC.

The chain joins TRBV7-2 to TRBJ1-1, with 8 nucleotides matching TRBD1. Germline V CDR1 and CDR2: SGHTA, FQGNSA. CDR3 length: 16 residues. Trimming at V came to 4 bases and at J to 0 bases, leaving 7 bases not matched to a gene. The CDR3 loop reads CASSSGGSFMNTEAFF. The CDR3 DNA reads as TGTGCCAGCAGCTCAGGGGGCAGCTTTATGAACACTGAAGCTTTCTTT.

The gene calls are TRBV9 and TRBJ1-6; no definite D call. This CDR3 has 15 residues. The germline gives CDR1 SGDLS, CDR2 YYNGEE. V lost 2 bases to trimming and J lost 0 bases, with 6 bases between them. CDR3 in amino acids: CASSVGSSYNSPLHF. CDR3 bases: TGTGCCAGCAGCGTCGGGAGCTCCTATAATTCACCCCTCCACTTT.

The chain uses TRBV19 and TRBJ1-5, with TRBD1 as a possible D gene (6 bases). The CDR3 loop spans 15 amino acids. V was pared by 3 bases and J by 5 bases, with 14 bases between. CDR1 and CDR2 from the germline V gene are LNHDA and SQIVND (reference sequence). The CDR3 spells CASSMGKQGDQPQHF. The CDR3 DNA follows: TGTGCCAGTAGTATGGGGAAACAGGGTGATCAGCCCCAGCATTTT.

V usage is TRBV28 and J usage is TRBJ1-5; tentative D call: TRBD1 (5 bases). Trimming shortened V by 5 bases and J by 0 bases, and 17 bases separated the two germline ends. CDR3 length: 17 residues. The germline V gene encodes CDR1 MDHEN and CDR2 SYDVKM. The CDR3 here is CASSPPRQSYSNQPQHF. CDR3 DNA: TGTGCCAGCAGTCCTCCACGACAGTCTTATAGCAATCAGCCCCAGCATTTT.

This clone was seen just once. V and J are TRBV4-3 and TRBJ2-3, with 8 bases aligning to TRBD2. CDR3 length: 15 residues. Germline-derived CDR1 and CDR2 are LGHNA and YSLEER. V was pared by 4 bases and J by 3 bases, with 6 bases of the junction left unmatched. CDR3 sequence reads: CASSLAGGPTDTQYF. DNA of the CDR3: TGCGCCAGCAGCCTCGCGGGGGGCCCGACAGATACGCAGTATTTT.

This chain uses TRBV6-1 with TRBJ2-2; D is ambiguous. Trimming removed 3 bases at V and 7 bases at J, with 6 bases between. Germline loops: CDR1 MNHNS, CDR2 SASEGT. This CDR3 has 12 amino acids. The CDR3 loop is CASSESGGELFF. In DNA form, the CDR3 reads TGTGCCAGCAGTGAGTCAGGCGGGGAGCTGTTTTTT.

The chain joins TRBV28 to TRBJ2-5, with D tentatively TRBD2 (6 bases). The germline gives CDR1 MDHEN, CDR2 SYDVKM. Trimming pared 5 bases from V and 3 bases from J, leaving 10 bases between. The CDR3 totals 13 residues. CDR3 DNA sequence: TGTGCCAGCAGTCTAGCGAGCAAAGAGACCCAGTACTTC. Its translation is CASSLASKETQYF. Full variable domain (missing parts from reference TRBV28 and TRBJ2-5): DVKVTQSSRYLVKRTGEKVFLECVQDMDHENMFWYRQDPGLGLRLIYFSYDVKMKEKGDIPEGYSVSREKKERFSLILESASTNQTSMYLCASSLASKETQYFGPGTRLLVL.

The table lists this clone with a few counts. V gene TRBV28 combines with J gene TRBJ1-5; TRBD1 matches at 7 bases. Germline V gene sequence: CDR1 MDHEN, CDR2 SYDVKM. Trimming at V came to 6 bases and at J to 5 bases, leaving 13 bases not matched to a gene. The CDR3 spans 16 residues. CDR3 DNA: TGTGCCAGCAGCCCCGCGGGCAGGGGGTTGGATCAGCCCCAGCATTTT. Its protein is CASSPAGRGLDQPQHF.

The rearrangement uses TRBV5-4 and TRBJ1-2; D is perhaps TRBD1 (6 bases). Per the germline V gene, CDR1 is SGHNT and CDR2 is YYREEE (reference sequence). There are 14 residues in the CDR3. V was cut by 0 bases and J by 4 bases, with 10 bases left in between. The CDR3 sequence is CASSLGGQRYGYTF. In nucleotides, the CDR3 is TGTGCCAGCAGCTTGGGCGGACAGCGCTATGGCTACACCTTC.

This chain links TRBV5-1 with TRBJ2-3, with 9 bases that match TRBD1. V was pared by 3 bases and J by 5 bases, with 7 bases of the junction left unmatched. Per the germline V gene, CDR1 is SGHRS and CDR2 is YFSETQ. The length of the CDR3 is 15 residues. The chain's CDR3 is CASSSRGQGGDTQYF. CDR3 DNA sequence: TGCGCCAGCAGCTCCCGGGGACAGGGTGGAGATACGCAGTATTTT.

This clone appeared a single time. V and J are TRBV4-3 and TRBJ2-7; a possible D gene is TRBD2 (6 bases). The germline CDR1 and CDR2 sequences are LGHNA and YSLEER. This CDR3 has 15 amino acids. The V end lost 4 bases, the J end lost 7 bases, and 20 bases lay between the germline ends. CDR3 coding DNA: TGCGCCAGCAGCCCGCTGGCGGAGGGGTCGGGGGAGCAGTACTTC. Translating it yields CASSPLAEGSGEQYF.